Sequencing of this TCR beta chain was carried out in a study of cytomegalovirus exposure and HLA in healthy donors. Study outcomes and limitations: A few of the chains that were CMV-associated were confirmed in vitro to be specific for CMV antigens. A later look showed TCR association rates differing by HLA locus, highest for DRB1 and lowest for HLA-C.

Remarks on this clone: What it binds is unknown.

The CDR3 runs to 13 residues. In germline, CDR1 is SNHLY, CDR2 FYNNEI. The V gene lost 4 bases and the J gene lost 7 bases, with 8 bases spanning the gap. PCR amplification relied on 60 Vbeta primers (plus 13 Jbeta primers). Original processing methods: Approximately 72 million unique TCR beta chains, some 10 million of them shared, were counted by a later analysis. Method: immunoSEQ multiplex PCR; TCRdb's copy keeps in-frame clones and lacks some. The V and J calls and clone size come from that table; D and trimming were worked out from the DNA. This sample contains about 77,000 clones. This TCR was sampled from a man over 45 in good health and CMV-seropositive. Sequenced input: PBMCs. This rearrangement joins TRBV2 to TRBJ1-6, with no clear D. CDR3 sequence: CASSGERNSPLHF. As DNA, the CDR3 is TGTGCCAGCAGTGGGGAGAGGAATTCACCCCTCCACTTT.